The 8 T cell receptor beta chains listed next were all sequenced from one sample in a study of T cells after yellow fever vaccination (dated by TCRdb to the late 2010s). Reading the label with the study, this specimen's treatment or condition is: live attenuated yellow fever vaccine strain. Library preparation employed 5' RACE. Sequencing relied on an Illumina HiSeq 2500. The public reads were reanalyzed by TCRdb: fastp trimming at Q25, MiXCR alignment, in-frame beta chains only. Every entry covers one CDR3 protein and lists the most common genes and DNA from its rows. A total of roughly 32,000 distinct CDR3 sequences appear in this sample, 6.6% of them only once. The ten largest clonotypes hold less than 25% of the sample. Sequencing used PBMCs, either bulk or a sorted T-cell subset (CD4+, CD8+, memory, or dextramer-sorted; not recorded which), obtained on the day of the first yellow fever vaccination. The receptors were gathered from a man between 18 and 35 years old who received the YFV17D yellow fever vaccine.

This clonotype was picked up many times. The chain combines TRBV5-1 with TRBJ2-7, with D possibly being TRBD1 (5 bases). The CDR3 loop spans 15 amino acids. From germline, CDR1 is SGHRS and CDR2 YFSETQ. Trimming took off 0 bases at V and 2 bases at J, with 12 bases between the two ends. The CDR3 DNA is TGCGCCAGCAGCTTGGCTACAGGCAGAGCCTACGAGCAGTACTTC. It codes for CASSLATGRAYEQYF. Variable domain in full (rest from reference TRBV5-1 and TRBJ2-7): KAGVTQTPRYLIKTRGQQVTLSCSPISGHRSVSWYQQTPGQGLQFLFEYFSETQRNKGNFPGRFSGRQFSNSRSEMNVSTLELGDSALYLCASSLATGRAYEQYFGPGTRLTVT.

At least ten counts were recorded for this clonotype. The chain is built from TRBV5-1 and TRBJ2-3; 8 bases line up with TRBD1. The CDR3 spans 14 residues. The J segment lost 6 bases and the V segment lost 1 base, leaving 4 bases of the junction unmatched. Germline CDR1 is SGHRS and CDR2 is YFSETQ. The CDR3 DNA is TGCGCCAGCAGCTTGAGGACAGGGTCGGATACGCAGTATTTT. It yields the protein CASSLRTGSDTQYF.

The table lists this clonotype with many counts. This chain links TRBV18 with TRBJ1-5; no definite D call. The CDR3 sequence is 14 residues long. Between the trimmed V and J ends, which lost 4 bases and 0 bases, there was a span of 7 bases. Looked up from germline, CDR1 is KGHSH and CDR2 is LQKENI. This CDR3 reads CASSQEHSNQPQHF. CDR3 nucleotides: TGTGCCAGCTCACAGGAGCATAGCAATCAGCCCCAGCATTTT. Together with reference TRBV18 and TRBJ1-5, the CDR3 gives the full variable domain: NAGVMQNPRHLVRRRGQEARLRCSPMKGHSHVYWYRQLPEEGLKFMVYLQKENIIDESGMPKERFSAEFPKEGPSILRIQQVVRGDSAAYFCASSQEHSNQPQHFGDGTRLSIL.

This clonotype was detected ten times or more. The V and J genes are TRBV7-2 and TRBJ1-6; D is undetermined. The length of the CDR3 is 13 residues. CDR1 SGHTA and CDR2 FQGNSA come from the germline V gene. The V gene lost 1 base and the J gene lost 7 bases, with 5 bases spanning the gap. CDR3 nucleotide sequence: TGTGCCAGCAGCTTAGTAGAAAATTCACCCCTCCACTTT. Residues: CASSLVENSPLHF.

This clonotype was found many times. The CDR3 here is CASSLLPGVKETQYF. The CDR3 region has the DNA TGCGCCAGCAGCTTACTTCCGGGAGTCAAAGAGACCCAGTACTTC. This chain uses TRBV5-1 with TRBJ2-5, with D possibly being TRBD2 (6 bases). The CDR3 contains 15 residues. V was shortened by 2 bases and J by 3 bases, with 14 bases between the two germline ends. Per germline, CDR1 SGHRS and CDR2 YFSETQ.

This clonotype was observed many times. V is TRBV7-2 and J is TRBJ2-7, with 9 bases fitting TRBD1. CDR3 length equals 14 residues. Germline trimming cut 5 bases from V and 1 base from J; bases unmatched to any gene: 3. CDR1 is SGHTA, CDR2 FQGNSA, per germline. Here the CDR3 reads CASSTGQGSYEQYF. The CDR3 nucleotides read TGTGCCAGCAGCACAGGACAGGGGTCCTACGAGCAGTACTTC.

This clonotype was found many times. CDR3 loop: CSVEDGRGGLNEQFF. CDR3 bases: TGCAGCGTTGAAGATGGGCGGGGGGGCTTGAATGAGCAGTTCTTC. The chain joins TRBV29-1 to TRBJ2-1, with 9 bases aligning to TRBD2. CDR1 is SQVTM and CDR2 is ANQGSEA in the germline V gene. V lost 0 bases and J lost 7; bases outside the gene matches: 7. This CDR3 is built from 15 residues.

The table lists this clonotype with a few counts. This rearrangement joins TRBV6-2 or TRBV6-3 to TRBJ1-1, with a possible D match to TRBD1 (5 bases). Looked up from germline, CDR1 is MNHEY and CDR2 is SVGEGT. This CDR3 region has 14 residues. Trimming stripped 2 bases from V and 1 base from J, with 8 bases between. Written as DNA, the CDR3 is TGTGCCAGCAGTTACGGGGGACGGAACACTGAAGCTTTCTTT. Translating gives CASSYGGRNTEAFF.